The 18 T cell receptor beta chains listed next were all sequenced from one sample in a study of blood T cells in healthy people across ages. Using a J-beta primer mix together with a sample-barcoded 5' primer, a second PCR was run for roughly 7 to 11 cycles. Using its own MiXCR run on the 5' RACE reads, TCRdb lists one record per CDR3 protein. Of around 1,500,000 distinct CDR3 sequences listed, roughly 27% are singletons. The source material was blood. These receptors all come from a woman under 40 in good health.

The DNA for the CDR3 is TGTGCCAGCAGTTACTCTACAAGTAATCAGCCCCAGCATTTT. It translates to CASSYSTSNQPQHF. The rearrangement joins TRBV6-2 or TRBV6-3 to TRBJ1-5; D call uncertain. Germline assignment: CDR1 MNHEY and CDR2 SVGEGT. The CDR3 spans 14 residues. V was shortened by 0 bases and J by 4 bases, with 7 bases between the two germline ends.

The V and J genes are TRBV10-1 and TRBJ2-1, with 8 bases aligning to TRBD2. The CDR3 runs to 16 residues. The germline V gene has CDR1 WNHNN and CDR2 SYGVQD (reference sequence). J lost 3 bases, V lost 0 bases, and 4 bases had no gene match. Written as DNA, the CDR3 is TGCGCCAGCAGTGAGTCAAGACTAGCGAACTACAATGAGCAGTTCTTC. Translation gives CASSESRLANYNEQFF.

The chain uses TRBV3-1 and TRBJ1-6; the D gene is possibly TRBD1 (6 bases). The CDR3 is 15 amino acids. Germline V lookup: CDR1 LGHDT, CDR2 YNNKEL (reference sequence). Trimming left V 4 bases short and J 7 bases short, with 14 bases between. This chain's CDR3 is CASSREQGTNSPLHF. The CDR3 DNA is TGTGCCAGCAGCCGAGAACAAGGGACAAATTCACCCCTCCACTTT.

A few counts support this clonotype. This chain connects TRBV20-1 to TRBJ2-7; 10 bases agree with TRBD2. Germline V CDR1 and CDR2: DFQATT, SNEGSKA (reference sequence). Trimming cost V 5 bases and J 5 bases; bases outside gene matches: 6. The CDR3 loop spans 13 amino acids. The CDR3 nucleotides read TGCAGTGCTGCTAGCGGGAGTAGCAACGAGCAGTACTTC. It encodes CSAASGSSNEQYF.

J is TRBJ1-2 and V is TRBV20-1; D is uncertain. Trimming left V 2 bases short and J 0 bases short, with 13 bases between. This CDR3 region has 15 residues. CDR1 is DFQATT and CDR2 is SNEGSKA in the germline V gene (reference sequence). CDR3 in DNA: TGCAGTGCTAGACGGACGGCTATAGCTAACTATGGCTACACCTTC. This gives the protein CSARRTAIANYGYTF.

This clonotype was detected only a few times. The CDR3 bases are TGTGCCATCAAACGGGGGATCTCCTACAATGAGCAGTTCTTC. Encoded protein: CAIKRGISYNEQFF. This chain connects TRBV7-9 to TRBJ2-1; possible D gene TRBD2, 6 bases. CDR1 and CDR2 from the germline V gene are SEHNR and FQNEAQ (reference sequence). This CDR3 is built from 14 residues. With 10 bases removed from V and 0 bases from J, the gap between germline ends came to 13 bases.

This clonotype turned up a few times. The chain joins TRBV28 to TRBJ2-1, with 9 bases that match TRBD1. V trimming: 6 bases; J trimming: 10 bases; junction bases outside the gene matches: 10. Per germline, CDR1 MDHEN and CDR2 SYDVKM. This CDR3 contains 14 residues. The CDR3 DNA is TGTGCCAGCAGACCACAGGGGGCGAGAGGGGAGCAGTTCTTC. This encodes CASRPQGARGEQFF.

In its sample, this clonotype was seen a few times. The chain combines TRBV4-1 with TRBJ1-2; no reliable D call. CDR1 and CDR2 from the germline V gene are MGHRA and YSYEKL. Trimming cost V 0 bases and J 6 bases, with 11 bases left between them. This CDR3 comprises 14 residues. In DNA, the CDR3 is TGCGCCAGCAGCCAAGATGATCCCCACAATGGCTACACCTTC. Translating gives CASSQDDPHNGYTF.

This clonotype occurred a few times. The chain links TRBV9 to TRBJ2-3; the D gene is possibly TRBD1 (6 bases). The V end lost 4 bases, the J end lost 8 bases, and 20 bases lay between the germline ends. The CDR3 is made up of 15 amino acids. Germline CDR1 reads SGDLS; CDR2 reads YYNGEE. CDR3 DNA: TGTGCCAGCAGCCAGGGGCCATTCCAGGACGTTACGCAGTATTTT. It codes for CASSQGPFQDVTQYF.

This clonotype has at least ten counts. The CDR3 DNA sequence: TGTGCCAGCAGTGGGGCAGGATGGAACTATGGCTACACCTTC. Its translation is CASSGAGWNYGYTF. The chain recombines TRBV2 with TRBJ1-2; D ambiguous. CDR3 length: 14 amino acids. V was clipped by 4 bases and J by 2 bases, with 11 bases between them. Germline CDR1 SNHLY, CDR2 FYNNEI. The full variable domain, its missing parts supplied by reference TRBV2 and TRBJ1-2, is EPEVTQTPSHQVTQMGQEVILRCVPISNHLYFYWYRQILGQKVEFLVSFYNNEISEKSEIFDDQFSVERPDGSNFTLKIRSTKLEDSAMYFCASSGAGWNYGYTFGSGTRLTVV.

This clonotype was recorded at least ten times. This chain links TRBV5-5 with TRBJ2-5; 9 positions agree with TRBD1. V dropped 4 bases and J dropped 4; count of bases not matched to a gene: 8. The CDR3 is made up of 15 amino acids. Germline CDR1 SGHKS, CDR2 YYEKEE (reference sequence). The CDR3 nucleotides are TGTGCCAGCAGCCTACGGACAGGGGATGGAGAGACCCAGTACTTC. Translated, it gives CASSLRTGDGETQYF.

This clonotype was recorded many times. The V and J genes are TRBV7-2 and TRBJ2-7; D gene ambiguous. V was cut by 3 bases and J by 2 bases, with 11 bases left in between. CDR1 SGHTA and CDR2 FQGNSA come from the germline V gene. The CDR3 covers 14 residues. CDR3 in amino acids: CASSLSSFTYEQYF. The CDR3 nucleotides read TGTGCCAGCAGCTTGTCCTCGTTCACCTACGAGCAGTACTTC.

The chain recombines TRBV24-1 with TRBJ2-1, with 9 positions matching TRBD2. V was clipped by 10 bases and J by 10 bases; unmatched bases: 16. Germline V gives CDR1 KGHDR, CDR2 SFDVKD. The CDR3 totals 15 residues. CDR3 DNA sequence: TGTGCCACGCACCGGGGCGGGAGGGCCTCCAAAGAGCAGTTCTTC. The encoded protein is CATHRGGRASKEQFF.

The chain joins TRBV7-3 to TRBJ2-3; TRBD2 agrees at 7 bases. This CDR3 comprises 16 residues. Trimming took 1 base from V and 4 from J; bases not matched to a gene: 8. CDR1 is SGHTA, CDR2 FQGTGA, per germline. The CDR3 bases are TGTGCCAGCAGCTTAAACCCCAGCGGGGTCCCAGATACGCAGTATTTT. It codes for CASSLNPSGVPDTQYF.

V usage is TRBV13 and J usage is TRBJ2-1; D unresolved. Germline CDR1 reads PRHDT; CDR2 reads FYEKMQ (reference sequence). CDR3 length: 14 residues. Trimming took 3 bases from V and 4 from J, leaving 10 bases between them. The CDR3 nucleotides are TGTGCCAGCAGCTTCCAGCGCCAGTACAATGAGCAGTTCTTC. Translated, it gives CASSFQRQYNEQFF.

This clonotype was recorded many times. The chain combines TRBV20-1 with TRBJ2-7; 8 bases map to TRBD2. With V trimmed by 5 bases and J by 1 base, 16 bases remained unmatched. Germline loops: CDR1 DFQATT, CDR2 SNEGSKA (reference sequence). There are 17 residues in the CDR3. The CDR3 DNA sequence: TGCAGTGCTCGTATTTTGGTTAGCGGGAAAGATTCCTACGAGCAGTACTTC. This codes for CSARILVSGKDSYEQYF.

This clonotype has just a few counts. The chain has TRBV3-1 and TRBJ2-1; TRBD2 matches 11 bases. This CDR3 region has 15 residues. CDR1 is LGHDT, CDR2 YNNKEL, per germline (reference sequence). After removal of 4 bases from V and 8 bases from J, the junction contained 7 bases not matched to a gene. CDR3 DNA: TGTGCCAGCAGCCCATCTAGCGGGAGGTTCGATGAGCAGTTCTTC. This codes for CASSPSSGRFDEQFF.

This chain joins TRBV10-3 and TRBJ1-1; a weak D match, TRBD1 (5 bases). CDR1 and CDR2 from the germline V gene are ENHRY and SYGVKD. The CDR3 loop spans 14 amino acids. The V end was cut by 3 bases, the J end by 0 bases, with 8 bases between. CDR3 loop: CAISDGTMNTEAFF. For the CDR3, the DNA is TGTGCCATCAGTGACGGGACCATGAACACTGAAGCTTTCTTT.